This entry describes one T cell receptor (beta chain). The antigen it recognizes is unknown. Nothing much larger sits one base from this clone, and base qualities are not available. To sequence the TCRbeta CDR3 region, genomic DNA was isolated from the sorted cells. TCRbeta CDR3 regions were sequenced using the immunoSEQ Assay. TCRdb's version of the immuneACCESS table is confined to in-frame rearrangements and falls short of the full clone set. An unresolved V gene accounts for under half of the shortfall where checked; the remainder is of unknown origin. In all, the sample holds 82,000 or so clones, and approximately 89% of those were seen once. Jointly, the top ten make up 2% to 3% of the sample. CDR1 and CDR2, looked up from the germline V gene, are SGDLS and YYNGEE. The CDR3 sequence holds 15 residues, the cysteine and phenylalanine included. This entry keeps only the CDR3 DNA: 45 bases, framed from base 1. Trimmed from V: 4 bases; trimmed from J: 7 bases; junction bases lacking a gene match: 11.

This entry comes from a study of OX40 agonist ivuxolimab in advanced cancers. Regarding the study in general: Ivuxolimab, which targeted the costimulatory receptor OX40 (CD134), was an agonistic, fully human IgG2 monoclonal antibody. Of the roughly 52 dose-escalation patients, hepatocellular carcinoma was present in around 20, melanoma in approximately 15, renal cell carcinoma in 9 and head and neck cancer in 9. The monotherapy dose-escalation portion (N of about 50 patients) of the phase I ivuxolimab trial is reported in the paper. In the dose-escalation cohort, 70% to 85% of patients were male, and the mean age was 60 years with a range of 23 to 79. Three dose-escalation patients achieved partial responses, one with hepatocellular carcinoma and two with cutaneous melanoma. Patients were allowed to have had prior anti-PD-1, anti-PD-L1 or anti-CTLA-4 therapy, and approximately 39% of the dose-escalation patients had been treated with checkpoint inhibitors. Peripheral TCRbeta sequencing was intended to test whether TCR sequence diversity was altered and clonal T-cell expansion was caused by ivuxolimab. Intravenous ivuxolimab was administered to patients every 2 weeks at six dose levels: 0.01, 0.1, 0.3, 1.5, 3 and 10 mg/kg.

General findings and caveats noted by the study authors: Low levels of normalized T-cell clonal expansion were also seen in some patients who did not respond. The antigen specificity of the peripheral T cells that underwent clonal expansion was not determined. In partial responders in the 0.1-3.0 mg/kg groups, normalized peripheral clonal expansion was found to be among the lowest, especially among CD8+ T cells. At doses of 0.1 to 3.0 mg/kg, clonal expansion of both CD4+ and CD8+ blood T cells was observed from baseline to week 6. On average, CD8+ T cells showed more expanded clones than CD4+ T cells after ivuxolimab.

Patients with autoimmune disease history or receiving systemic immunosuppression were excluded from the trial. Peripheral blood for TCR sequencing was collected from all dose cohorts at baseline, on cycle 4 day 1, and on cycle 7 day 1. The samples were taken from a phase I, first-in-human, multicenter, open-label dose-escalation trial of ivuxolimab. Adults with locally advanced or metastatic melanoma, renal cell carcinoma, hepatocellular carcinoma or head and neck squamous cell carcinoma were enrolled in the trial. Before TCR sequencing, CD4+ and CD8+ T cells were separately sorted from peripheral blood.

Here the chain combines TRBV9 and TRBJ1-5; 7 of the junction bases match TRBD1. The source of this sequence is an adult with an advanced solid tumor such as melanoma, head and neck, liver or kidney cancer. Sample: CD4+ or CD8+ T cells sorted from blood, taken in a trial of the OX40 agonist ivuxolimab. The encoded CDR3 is CASSPGGGTGQPQHF. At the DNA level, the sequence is TGTGCCAGCAGCCCAGGGGGAGGAACGGGCCAGCCCCAGCATTTT. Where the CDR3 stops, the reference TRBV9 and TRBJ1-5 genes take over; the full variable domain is DSGVTQTPKHLITATGQRVTLRCSPRSGDLSVYWYQQSLDQGLQFLIQYYNGEERAKGNILERFSAQQFPDLHSELNLSSLELGDSALYFCASSPGGGTGQPQHFGDGTRLSIL.